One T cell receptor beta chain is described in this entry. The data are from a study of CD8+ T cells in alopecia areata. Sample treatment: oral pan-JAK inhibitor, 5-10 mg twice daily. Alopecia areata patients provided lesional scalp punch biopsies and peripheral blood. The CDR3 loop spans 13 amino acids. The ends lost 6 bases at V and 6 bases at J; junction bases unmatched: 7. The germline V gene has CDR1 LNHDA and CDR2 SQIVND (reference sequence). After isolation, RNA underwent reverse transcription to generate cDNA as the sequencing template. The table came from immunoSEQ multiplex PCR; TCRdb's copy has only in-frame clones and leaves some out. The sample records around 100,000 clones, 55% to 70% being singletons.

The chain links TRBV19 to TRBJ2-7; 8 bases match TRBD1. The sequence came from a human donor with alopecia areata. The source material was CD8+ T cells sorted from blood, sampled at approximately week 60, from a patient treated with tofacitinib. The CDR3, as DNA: TGTGCCAGTAGCCCCGGGACAGGTCCCGAGCAGTACTTC. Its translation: CASSPGTGPEQYF. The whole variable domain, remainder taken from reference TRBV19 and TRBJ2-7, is DGGITQSPKYLFRKEGQNVTLSCEQNLNHDAMYWYRQDPGQGLRLIYYSQIVNDFQKGDIAEGYSVSREKKESFPLTVTSAQKNPTAFYLCASSPGTGPEQYFGPGTRLTVT.